This T cell receptor beta chain was captured by sequencing in a study of blood T cell repertoires in COVID-19. After removal of 3 bases from V and 2 bases from J, the junction contained 3 bases not matched to a gene. The CDR3 contains 15 residues. Germline CDR1 LGHDT, CDR2 YNNKEL (reference sequence). As processed by the authors: Counts of nucleated cells, estimated from reference gene primer amplification, were obtained. Sequencing was performed with immunoSEQ multiplex PCR; in TCRdb, only in-frame clones are kept and a portion is missing. V, J and clone size are taken as reported in that table, and D and trimming were inferred from the DNA itself. Here the sample spans about 240,000 clones, about 80% being singletons.

The clonotype comes from a woman of 80 years or more with acute or convalescent COVID-19. The sample consisted of peripheral blood. The gene calls are TRBV3-1 (or the pseudogene TRBV3-2) and TRBJ1-2, with TRBD1 identical over 10 bases. The chain's CDR3 is CASSHDRGRNYGYTF. The CDR3 bases are TGTGCCAGCAGCCACGACAGGGGGCGGAACTATGGCTACACCTTC.